Listed below are T cell receptor beta chains from one sample, sequenced in a study of cytomegalovirus exposure and HLA in healthy donors. The repertoire was sequenced with immunoSEQ multiplex PCR; TCRdb's copy has only in-frame clones and lacks some. The data contain some 97,000 clones, about 79% of them seen just once; the ten biggest clones take up about 1.2%. Sequencing input: PBMCs. The receptors were gathered from a woman younger than 35 in good health and CMV-seronegative. The CDR3 runs from the conserved cysteine through the conserved F or W. A D gene is named only where the DNA matches it firmly. Not all rows give a size; the values are once, few, many and, for expanded clones, a class.

clone_size d_call j_call v_call cdr3_nt cdr3_aa
- - TRBJ2-5 TRBV6-9 TGTGCCAGCAGTTATTCGGGGCTACAAGAGACCCAGTACTTC CASSYSGLQETQYF
few TRBD1 TRBJ1-2 TRBV4-3 TGCGCCAGCAGCAAAAGTCTGGGGACAGGGGGTTTTGGCTACACCTTC CASSKSLGTGGFGYTF
- - TRBJ1-6 TRBV5-6 TGTGCCAGCAGCCAGAATTCATCCCTCCACTTT CASSQNSSLHF
- TRBD1 TRBJ2-5 TRBV13 TGTGCCAGCAACAGATTACAGGGGGTTGTGATGGAGACCCAGTACTTC CASNRLQGVVMETQYF
- - TRBJ2-3 TRBV5-1 TGCGCCAGCAGCTTGGTGGAGGGCGTAGATACGCAGTATTTT CASSLVEGVDTQYF
- - TRBJ2-5 TRBV11-2 TGTGCCAGCAGCTCCAGCCCAGGGAACAAAGAGACCCAGTACTTC CASSSSPGNKETQYF
few TRBD1 TRBJ1-1 TRBV19 TGTGCCAGTAGTACGGGACAGCCCAGAGAAGCTTTCTTT CASSTGQPREAFF
- - TRBJ2-5 TRBV13 TGTGCCAGCTGCCCCCTGGTTGTCATATGGTCCTCACTGGATGGGGAGCAGTACTTC CASCPLVVIWSSLDGEQYF
once - TRBJ2-5 TRBV6-6 TGTGCCAGCAGCTACATTGGGGGCCCCCGGGAGACCCAGTACTTC CASSYIGGPRETQYF
- - TRBJ2-1 TRBV7-3 TGTGCCAGCAGCTTATATGGCGGATCCTACAATGAGCAGTTCTTC CASSLYGGSYNEQFF
- TRBD2 TRBJ2-7 TRBV10-2 TGCGCCAGCACCCCTGGGACTAGCGGGGGGGAGCAGTACTTC CASTPGTSGGEQYF
- - TRBJ2-1 TRBV7-3 TGTGCCAGCGGACTACGAGAATATGAGCAGTTCTTC CASGLREYEQFF
once TRBD2 TRBJ2-3 TRBV4-2 TGTGCCAGCAGCCAAGCCCGGACTAGCGGGGGTTGGGGGTATTCAGATACGCAGTATTTT CASSQARTSGGWGYSDTQYF
- TRBD1 TRBJ1-1 TRBV28 TGTGCCAGCAGTTTATTACTTGACAGGGGACACACTGAAGCTTTCTTT CASSLLLDRGHTEAFF
- TRBD1 TRBJ2-7 TRBV28 TGTGCCAGCAGCTTTGAGGGGACAGGGGACGAGCAGTACTTC CASSFEGTGDEQYF
- - TRBJ1-6 TRBV5-4 TGTGCCAGCAAGGCCGCGCCAGGGTCACCCCTCCACTTT CASKAAPGSPLHF
- TRBD1 TRBJ1-3 TRBV6-5 TGTGCCAGCGGACAGGTCTTCTCTGGAAACACCATATATTTT CASGQVFSGNTIYF
- TRBD2 TRBJ2-3 TRBV7-3 TGTGCCAGCAGCGCCACTAGCGGGGGCGCCTGGGGCACAGATACGCAGTATTTT CASSATSGGAWGTDTQYF
- - TRBJ1-3 TRBV18 TGTGCCAGCTCCCGGGGTCGGATTGGGGGACTCCTGAACACCATATATTTT CASSRGRIGGLLNTIYF
once TRBD2 TRBJ2-7 TRBV7-9 TGTGCCAGCAGCTTATCGGGGGGAGGCTACGAGCAGTACTTC CASSLSGGGYEQYF